Listed below are T cell receptor beta chains from one sample, sequenced in a study of OX40 agonist ivuxolimab in advanced cancers. The data were produced by immunoSEQ multiplex PCR, yet TCRdb's version contains in-frame clones alone and is incomplete. The sample yields fewer than 65,000 clones, 75% to 90% seen once. The starting material was CD4+ or CD8+ T cells sorted from blood, obtained in a trial of the OX40 agonist ivuxolimab. These receptors all stem from an adult with an advanced solid tumor such as melanoma, head and neck, liver or kidney cancer. Both conserved end residues are part of each CDR3. The D gene is left open where the match is weak. Clone size is not always given. Where it is, it says once, few, many or a class for expanded clones.

D	J	V	size	DNA	CDR3
TRBD2	TRBJ2-5	TRBV29-1	few	TGCAGCTGCACTCGGGGGGGGGCGCAGGGAAGAGAGACCCAGTACTTC	CSCTRGGAQGRETQYF
-	TRBJ1-1	TRBV18	-	TGTGCCAGCTCACGGCAAGCCTCAAGGTACACTGAAGCTTTCTTT	CASSRQASRYTEAFF
TRBD2	TRBJ2-5	TRBV7-3	-	TGTGCCAGCAGCCGGACTAGCGGGCAAGAGACCCAGTACTTC	CASSRTSGQETQYF
TRBD1	TRBJ2-7	TRBV18	-	TGTGCCAGCTCCACAACAGGGGGCAGGGACGAGCAGTACTTC	CASSTTGGRDEQYF
-	TRBJ1-2	TRBV6-5	once	TGTGCCAGCAGTTCCCCAACACAGGCTAACTATGGCTACACCTTC	CASSSPTQANYGYTF
-	TRBJ1-4	TRBV4-1	once	TGCGCCAGCAGCCTCGGACAGCTTGTTAATGAAAAACTGTTTTTT	CASSLGQLVNEKLFF
-	TRBJ1-2	TRBV20-1	-	TGCAGTGCTAAGCCCTATGGCTACACCTTC	CSAKPYGYTF
-	TRBJ1-5	TRBV11-2	-	TGTGCCAGCAGCCTAAACAGGGAGTTAACCGATCAGCCCCAGCATTTT	CASSLNRELTDQPQHF
TRBD2	TRBJ2-5	TRBV5-4	-	TGTGCCAGCAGTTCTAGCGGCCTTTCACAAGAGACCCAGTACTTC	CASSSSGLSQETQYF
TRBD1	TRBJ1-2	TRBV10-3	-	TGTGCCACCAGGGACCGGGACAGGGTGGATGGCTACACCTTC	CATRDRDRVDGYTF
TRBD1	TRBJ2-1	TRBV19	-	TGTGCCAGCAGGACAGGGCCTGAGCAGTTCTTC	CASRTGPEQFF
-	TRBJ2-5	TRBV10-3	-	TGTGCCTCCGGAGGGAGGGAGACCCAGTACTTC	CASGGRETQYF
-	TRBJ2-3	TRBV10-2	-	TGCGCCAGCAGTGTCGCTTCCAGGGCAGATACGCAGTATTTT	CASSVASRADTQYF
-	TRBJ2-5	TRBV5-6	-	TGTGCCAGCAGCAGGGGACTTGCCCGGGGGACCCAGTACTTC	CASSRGLARGTQYF
-	TRBJ2-2	TRBV6-5	-	TGTGCCAGCAGTTATGGCAGGGGGGGGACCGGGGAGCTGTTTTTT	CASSYGRGGTGELFF
-	TRBJ2-1	TRBV18	-	TGTGCCAGCTCACCACGACGGGAGTGGGGCTACAATGAGCAGTTCTTC	CASSPRREWGYNEQFF
-	TRBJ2-3	TRBV9	-	TGTGCCAGCAGCCCCTTCGGACAACGAACAGATACGCAGTATTTT	CASSPFGQRTDTQYF
-	TRBJ2-3	TRBV2	-	TGTGCCAGCAGTGAAGGCCGCCTACACGGCACAGATACGCAGTATTTT	CASSEGRLHGTDTQYF
-	TRBJ2-5	TRBV7-3	-	TGTGCCAGCAGCTTAGGGACACAAGAGACCCAGTACTTC	CASSLGTQETQYF
-	TRBJ1-2	TRBV29-1	-	TGCAGCGTTGAGGGGGCAGGTGTCTATGGCTACACCTTC	CSVEGAGVYGYTF
TRBD1	TRBJ1-2	TRBV9	few	TGTGCCAGCAGCGTACGCGGGACAGGGGAGGACTATGGCTACACCTTC	CASSVRGTGEDYGYTF
-	TRBJ1-2	TRBV27	-	TGTGCCAGCACTTGGGCAGGAGGATCTAACTATGGCTACACCTTC	CASTWAGGSNYGYTF
-	TRBJ1-1	TRBV11-3	-	TGTGCCAGCAGCTCCTGGGCAGACATGAACACTGAAGCTTTCTTT	CASSSWADMNTEAFF
TRBD1	TRBJ1-1	TRBV7-8	once	TGTGCCAGCAGCTCGCAGGGGGCTTGGGCTGAAGCTTTCTTT	CASSSQGAWAEAFF
-	TRBJ2-7	TRBV5-1	-	TGCGCCAGCAGCCCAGACAGGCCACCTTTGAACTACGAGCAGTACTTC	CASSPDRPPLNYEQYF
TRBD1	TRBJ1-1	TRBV7-3	-	TGTGCCAGCAGCTTATCACAGGGGGCGCGGGACACTGAAGCTTTCTTT	CASSLSQGARDTEAFF
-	TRBJ2-7	TRBV6-1	-	TGTGCCAGCACCTCAGACCAACGTAGAAACGAGCAGTACTTC	CASTSDQRRNEQYF
-	TRBJ2-3	TRBV21-1	-	TGTGCCAGCAGCAAAGCTCCCCGATCAGACACAGATACGCAGTATTTT	CASSKAPRSDTDTQYF
-	TRBJ2-5	TRBV5-1	-	TGCGCCAGCAGCCCAGGGAACGTTGGCTTGGAGGAGACCCAGTACTTC	CASSPGNVGLEETQYF
-	TRBJ2-7	TRBV14	-	TGTGCCAGCAGCCCGGACTCGGGACACCGCTACGAGCAGTACTTC	CASSPDSGHRYEQYF
TRBD2	TRBJ2-3	TRBV9	-	TGTGCCAGCAGCGTAGCTTCCCCTAGCGGATCAAGCACAGATACGCAGTATTTT	CASSVASPSGSSTDTQYF
-	TRBJ2-2	TRBV7-9	once	TGTGCCAGCAGTCAGAGCATGCGGGAAGGGGAGCTGTTTTTT	CASSQSMREGELFF
-	TRBJ1-6	TRBV21-1	-	TGTGCCAGCAGCAAAACCGGCGAGTATTCACCCCTCCACTTT	CASSKTGEYSPLHF
TRBD2	TRBJ2-1	TRBV7-3	-	TGTGCCAGCAGCCTGAAGCGGGGGCCGTCCTACAATGAGCAGTTCTTC	CASSLKRGPSYNEQFF
TRBD1	TRBJ2-3	TRBV7-7	-	TGTGCTAGCAGCTTAGGGGACAGGGGGACCACAGATACGCAGTATTTT	CASSLGDRGTTDTQYF
TRBD1	TRBJ2-7	TRBV19	-	TGTGCCAGTAGTAGCACCGGGACAGCTTCCTACGAGCAGTACTTC	CASSSTGTASYEQYF
-	TRBJ1-5	TRBV7-8	few	TGTGCCAGCGGGACTGAAAATCAGCCCCAGCATTTT	CASGTENQPQHF
TRBD1	TRBJ1-3	TRBV6-5	-	TGTGCCACAGGGGCAGGGGGCTCTGGAAACACCATATATTTT	CATGAGGSGNTIYF
-	TRBJ1-2	TRBV23-1	-	TGCGCCAGCACCTTCCTGAGAGGGTTCTACTATGGCTACACCTTC	CASTFLRGFYYGYTF
-	TRBJ2-3	TRBV5-5	-	TGTGCCAGCAGCCAGGGGTCTAGCACAGATACGCAGTATTTT	CASSQGSSTDTQYF
-	TRBJ2-1	TRBV5-1	-	TGCGCCAGCAGCCAACCCACCCCCTCGAATGAGCAGTTCTTC	CASSQPTPSNEQFF
-	TRBJ2-2	TRBV5-5	once	TGTGCCAGCAGCGGAACAGGGTTTCTCGACACCGGGGAGCTGTTTTTT	CASSGTGFLDTGELFF
-	TRBJ1-1	TRBV25-1	-	TGTGCCAGCAGTGACCCAGGCACTGAAGCTTTCTTT	CASSDPGTEAFF
-	TRBJ1-2	TRBV7-8	few	TGTGCCAGCAGCCTATTCACAGATAACTATGGCTACACCTTC	CASSLFTDNYGYTF
-	TRBJ1-3	TRBV7-6	-	TGTGCCAGCAGCTTAGCGGCAGGTCCTATGGGAAACACCATATATTTT	CASSLAAGPMGNTIYF
TRBD1	TRBJ1-1	TRBV11-3	-	TGTGCCAGCAGCCTTCGGACAGGGGGCACTGAAGCTTTCTTT	CASSLRTGGTEAFF
-	TRBJ2-7	TRBV6-5	-	TGTGCCAGCAGCCCCGCCCTTTTGGGTGAGCAGTACTTC	CASSPALLGEQYF
-	TRBJ2-6	TRBV5-6	-	TGTGCCAGCAGTAAAGCGGGCTCCAATCCGGGGGCCAACGTCCTGACTTTC	CASSKAGSNPGANVLTF
-	TRBJ2-5	TRBV11-1	-	TGTGCCAGCAGCTTGGCACGGGGGCAAGAGACCCAGTACTTC	CASSLARGQETQYF
-	TRBJ2-2	TRBV7-9	-	TGTGCCAGCAGCTTAGACGGCGGAGAGCTGTTTTTT	CASSLDGGELFF
-	TRBJ1-4	TRBV19	-	TGTGCCAGTAGTATATTAAACGAAAAACTGTTTTTT	CASSILNEKLFF
-	TRBJ2-3	TRBV18	-	TGTGCCAGCTCACCACCGGGGCTAGCCCAAGATACGCAGTATTTT	CASSPPGLAQDTQYF
TRBD2	TRBJ2-3	TRBV15	-	TGTGCCACCAGCCCAGGACTAGCGGGAGTTTCTAGCACAGATACGCAGTATTTT	CATSPGLAGVSSTDTQYF
TRBD2	TRBJ2-2	TRBV7-2	once	TGTGCCAGCAGCTTATCACTAGCGGGCAACACCGGGGAGCTGTTTTTT	CASSLSLAGNTGELFF
TRBD2	TRBJ2-7	TRBV9	-	TGTGCCAGCAGCGGCCAACTAGCGGGGATGGACGAGCAGTACTTC	CASSGQLAGMDEQYF
-	TRBJ1-6	TRBV5-4	-	TGTGCCAGCAGCGTTCAACAGGCGAGCTCCTATAATTCACCCCTCCACTTT	CASSVQQASSYNSPLHF
-	TRBJ2-3	TRBV5-1	-	TGCGCCAGCAGCCCAGAGTGGCCTTCTAAAGATACGCAGTATTTT	CASSPEWPSKDTQYF
TRBD2	TRBJ2-7	TRBV11-2	-	TGTGCCAGCAGCCCGATCGTAGCGGGAGGGCCCTACGAGCAGTACTTC	CASSPIVAGGPYEQYF
-	TRBJ1-2	TRBV5-8	once	TGTGCCAGCAGCTTGTTGGCAGGGGTGAGGAACTATGGCTACACCTTC	CASSLLAGVRNYGYTF
TRBD2	TRBJ2-3	TRBV5-6	-	TGTGCCAGCAGCTTGGGACTAGCGGGGGTGGATACGCAGTATTTT	CASSLGLAGVDTQYF